This T cell receptor beta chain came from a study of shared clonotypes between healthy human individuals. Study-level background: Aged 18 to 49, the donors were two women and a few men.

It was 300 to 350 ng DNA, roughly 30,000 T cell genomes, that went into each replicate PCR of unsorted PBMC. The table came from immunoSEQ multiplex PCR; TCRdb's copy has only in-frame clones and leaves some out. The sample shows about 450,000 clones, about 80% of them seen only once. A word on this clone: Its cognate antigen is unknown.

This CDR3 contains 15 residues. Trimming shortened V by 1 base and J by 5 bases, and 14 bases separated the two germline ends. CDR1 MNHNS and CDR2 SASEGT come from the germline V gene. General observations from the study: Apart from blood, nothing was sampled; tissue repertoires likely differ.

This chain joins TRBV6-1 and TRBJ2-5, with a possible D match to TRBD2 (6 bases). The receptor's source is a woman in her 40s in good health. Some clones in this sample may be carry-over from other donors' samples. The sequenced material came from PBMCs. The CDR3 protein is CASSEGGAPTETQYF. The CDR3 DNA is TGTGCCAGCAGTGAAGGCGGGGCCCCCACGGAGACCCAGTACTTC.